This TCR beta chain stems from a study of long-term antiretroviral therapy in people with HIV. This CDR3 comprises 12 residues. Germline V gene data show CDR1 as LNHDA and CDR2 as SQIVND (reference sequence). V lost 5 bases, J lost 11 bases, and 13 bases lay in between. A v3.0 immunoSEQ assay was performed at survey level. The method was immunoSEQ multiplex PCR; TCRdb's version includes in-frame clones alone and lacks a portion of them. The sample yields around 30,000 clones, roughly 85% seen once. The sample consisted of unsorted PBMCs, taken 2.3 years after starting antiretroviral therapy. This chain connects TRBV19 to TRBJ2-1, with a weak D call TRBD1 (5 bases). This TCR was sampled from a man aged 35-49 years with HIV. The CDR3: CASSAGWGQQFF. DNA for the CDR3: TGTGCCAGTAGTGCAGGGTGGGGCCAGCAGTTCTTC.